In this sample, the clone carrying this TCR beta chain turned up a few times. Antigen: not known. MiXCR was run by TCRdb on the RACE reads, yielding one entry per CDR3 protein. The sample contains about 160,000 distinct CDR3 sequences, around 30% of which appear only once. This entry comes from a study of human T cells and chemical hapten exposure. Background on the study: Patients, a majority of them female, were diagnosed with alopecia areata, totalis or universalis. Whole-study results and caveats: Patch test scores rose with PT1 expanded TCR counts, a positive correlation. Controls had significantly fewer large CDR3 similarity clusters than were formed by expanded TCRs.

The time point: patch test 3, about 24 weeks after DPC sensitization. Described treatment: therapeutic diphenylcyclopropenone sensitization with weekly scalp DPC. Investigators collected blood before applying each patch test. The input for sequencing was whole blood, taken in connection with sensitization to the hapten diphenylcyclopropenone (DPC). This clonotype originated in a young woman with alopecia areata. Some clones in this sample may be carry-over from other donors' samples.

The chain's CDR3 is CSAPLNTEAFF. CDR3 DNA: TGCAGTGCGCCACTGAACACTGAAGCTTTCTTT. The chain carries TRBV20-1 and TRBJ1-1; D not resolved. V dropped 6 bases and J dropped 0 bases, with 5 bases sitting between them. The CDR3 is 11 amino acids. Germline V gene lookup returns CDR1 DFQATT and CDR2 SNEGSKA (reference sequence).